These 28 T cell receptor beta chains were sequenced from one sample in a study of cytomegalovirus exposure and HLA in healthy donors. Both 60 Vbeta primers and 13 Jbeta primers went into the PCR. Data came from immunoSEQ multiplex PCR; TCRdb stores just in-frame clones and leaves some out. In the table there are approximately 200,000 clones, 70% to 85% of which are singletons. What was sequenced was PBMCs. These receptors all come from a boy aged 2 to 10 in good health and CMV-seronegative.

V is TRBV30 and J is TRBJ1-1; unclear D gene. Germline loops: CDR1 GTSNPN, CDR2 SVGIG (reference sequence). The length of the CDR3 is 9 residues. The CDR3 sequence is CAEDTEAFF. The CDR3 DNA reads TGTGCGGAGGACACTGAAGCTTTCTTT.

The chain combines TRBV6-5 with TRBJ1-2, with a possible D match to TRBD1 (5 bases). CDR3 size: 15 residues. Germline V gene sequence: CDR1 MNHEY, CDR2 SVGAGI. The ends were cut back, 7 bases at V and 8 bases at J, with 23 bases in the middle. CDR3 sequence: CASTISPGGVNGYTF. CDR3 DNA sequence: TGTGCCAGCACCATCTCCCCCGGGGGTGTCAACGGCTACACCTTC.

V is TRBV13 and J is TRBJ1-4, with 10 nucleotides matching TRBD1. CDR3 length equals 14 residues. V dropped 8 bases and J dropped 7; count of bases not matched to a gene: 7. Germline loops: CDR1 PRHDT, CDR2 FYEKMQ (reference sequence). CDR3 residues: CASSEDRGGEKLFF. The CDR3 nucleotides are TGTGCCAGCTCGGAGGACAGGGGGGGTGAAAAACTGTTTTTT.

The rearrangement joins TRBV7-9 to TRBJ2-7; a possible D gene is TRBD2 (7 bases). There are 16 residues in the CDR3. Deletions cut 1 base from V and 3 bases from J, with 16 bases between. CDR1 is SEHNR, CDR2 FQNEAQ, per germline (reference sequence). As DNA, the CDR3 is TGTGCCAGCAGCTTAGTGATTTGGGGAGGGGGCTACGAGCAGTACTTC. This sequence encodes CASSLVIWGGGYEQYF.

V gene TRBV10-3 combines with J gene TRBJ2-7; maybe TRBD2 (5 bases). This CDR3 is built from 12 residues. V lost 6 bases and J 0 bases, leaving 6 bases between the germline ends. Germline V CDR1 and CDR2: ENHRY, SYGVKD. The CDR3 DNA sequence: TGTGCCATCAGCGGGGACTCCTACGAGCAGTACTTC. Amino acid sequence: CAISGDSYEQYF.

The rearrangement uses TRBV6-1 and TRBJ2-3, with D possibly TRBD2 on 5 matching bases. The CDR3 runs 18 residues. Per germline, CDR1 MNHNS and CDR2 SASEGT. V was trimmed by 1 base and J by 1 base, leaving 18 bases between them. The CDR3: CASSEDPWGATGTDTQYF. The CDR3 DNA reads TGTGCCAGCAGTGAAGATCCGTGGGGAGCCACTGGCACAGATACGCAGTATTTT.

CDR3 nucleotide sequence: TGTGCCAGTAGTACCTCGGGAGGGAACACTGAAGCTTTCTTT. Encoded protein: CASSTSGGNTEAFF. The chain carries TRBV19 and TRBJ1-1; D is undetermined. Per germline, CDR1 LNHDA and CDR2 SQIVND (reference sequence). The CDR3 spans 14 residues. V lost 4 bases and J lost 1, with 10 bases in between. Looking up the rest from reference TRBV19 and TRBJ1-1 gives the full variable domain: DGGITQSPKYLFRKEGQNVTLSCEQNLNHDAMYWYRQDPGQGLRLIYYSQIVNDFQKGDIAEGYSVSREKKESFPLTVTSAQKNPTAFYLCASSTSGGNTEAFFGQGTRLTVV.

The chain is built from TRBV29-1 and TRBJ2-1, with 10 bases matching TRBD2. V was clipped by 4 bases and J by 10 bases; unmatched bases: 7. Germline-derived CDR1 and CDR2 are SQVTM and ANQGSEA. This CDR3 has 13 amino acids. The DNA for the CDR3 is TGCAGCGTTGGGGAGCGGGGGGGCGGAGAGCAGTTCTTC. Translation gives CSVGERGGGEQFF.

J is TRBJ2-3 and V is TRBV4-3, with 11 nucleotides matching TRBD2. This CDR3 has 17 residues. The germline CDR1 and CDR2 sequences are LGHNA and YSLEER. The V segment lost 1 base and the J segment 4 bases; nucleotides outside the gene matches: 7. The CDR3 bases are TGCGCCAGCAGCCAAGGCCTAGCGGGGGGTAGTGCAGATACGCAGTATTTT. It specifies CASSQGLAGGSADTQYF.

The chain couples TRBV5-4 to TRBJ1-2; tentative D call: TRBD1 (6 bases). The CDR3 loop spans 13 amino acids. CDR1 is SGHNT and CDR2 is YYREEE in the germline V gene (reference sequence). V lost 0 bases, J lost 8 bases, and 11 bases lay in between. The CDR3 DNA is TGTGCCAGCAGCTTGGCGCAGGGGTACGGCTACACCTTC. Encoded protein: CASSLAQGYGYTF. Based on the CDR3 plus reference TRBV5-4 and TRBJ1-2, the full variable domain is ETGVTQSPTHLIKTRGQQVTLRCSSQSGHNTVSWYQQALGQGPQFIFQYYREEENGRGNFPPRFSGLQFPNYSSELNVNALELDDSALYLCASSLAQGYGYTFGSGTRLTVV.

V is TRBV29-1 and J is TRBJ2-3, with 9 bases that match TRBD1. Trimming cost V 7 bases and J 3 bases; bases outside gene matches: 11. The CDR3 covers 15 residues. Germline values: CDR1 SQVTM, CDR2 ANQGSEA. The CDR3 nucleotides are TGCAGCGCCGGACAGGGGATCTTCGGGACAGATACGCAGTATTTT. This gives the protein CSAGQGIFGTDTQYF.

This chain uses TRBV12-2 with TRBJ1-3; TRBD1 was called by the table and not checked on the DNA. TRBV12-2 is a pseudogene. The CDR3 is made up of 18 amino acids. The CDR3 nucleotides read TGTGCAAGTCGCTTTAAACTGACCCAGGGTCCGGGTGGAAACACCATATATTTT. Translation: CASRFKLTQGPGGNTIYF.

This chain connects TRBV18 to TRBJ1-5, with 7 bases aligning to TRBD1. The CDR3 runs to 13 residues. CDR1 and CDR2 (germline): KGHSH, LQKENI. Trimming removed 6 bases from V and 6 bases from J; junction bases left unmatched: 5. In DNA form, the CDR3 reads TGTGCCAGCTCGGAGGGGGCAGGTCAGCCCCAGCATTTT. Protein product: CASSEGAGQPQHF.

This chain uses TRBV6-5 with TRBJ1-4; 9 bases align to TRBD1. This CDR3 comprises 15 residues. Trimming at V came to 5 bases and at J to 5 bases, leaving 6 bases not matched to a gene. Germline lookup yields CDR1 MNHEY and CDR2 SVGAGI. This CDR3 reads CASSPGQGRNEKLFF. The CDR3 DNA follows: TGTGCCAGCAGTCCAGGACAGGGGCGGAATGAAAAACTGTTTTTT.

The chain couples TRBV6-6 to TRBJ1-5; possible D gene TRBD1, 5 bases. The CDR3 extends over 15 amino acids. Germline values: CDR1 MNHNY, CDR2 SVGAGI (reference sequence). V was shortened by 6 bases and J by 6 bases, with 18 bases between the two germline ends. The CDR3 here is CASSLRPGRGQPQHF. Written as DNA, the CDR3 is TGTGCCAGCAGCCTCCGGCCAGGGAGGGGTCAGCCCCAGCATTTT.

V usage is TRBV4-3 and J usage is TRBJ2-7; 7 nucleotides align to TRBD2. Per the germline V gene, CDR1 is LGHNA and CDR2 is YSLEER. Losses at the gene ends were 4 bases for V and 2 bases for J; bases not matched to a gene: 14. The CDR3 contains 17 residues. CDR3 sequence: CASSRPGGLLLAYEQYF. The CDR3 nucleotides are TGCGCCAGCAGCCGCCCGGGAGGACTCCTCCTCGCCTACGAGCAGTACTTC.

Only a few counts were recorded for this clone. V and J are TRBV2 and TRBJ1-3, with D uncertain. V was cut by 11 bases and J by 2 bases, with 13 bases left in between. CDR3 length equals 13 residues. Germline V gene sequence: CDR1 SNHLY, CDR2 FYNNEI. The CDR3 spells CAVVVIPGNTIYF. DNA of the CDR3: TGTGCCGTAGTTGTTATACCTGGAAACACCATATATTTT.

This clone came up a few times. This rearrangement joins TRBV7-2 to TRBJ1-4; TRBD1 matches 9 bases. Germline lookup yields CDR1 SGHTA and CDR2 FQGNSA. V lost 8 bases, J lost 17 bases, and 18 bases stayed unmatched. The CDR3 spans 14 residues. The CDR3 loop reads CASQGPGRGTGLFF. CDR3 in DNA: TGTGCCAGCCAAGGACCCGGTCGAGGGACAGGGCTTTTTTTT. Full variable domain (outside the CDR3, taken from reference TRBV7-2 and TRBJ1-4): GAGVSQSPSNKVTEKGKDVELRCDPISGHTALYWYRQSLGQGLEFLIYFQGNSAPDKSGLPSDRFSAERTGGSVSTLTIQRTQQEDSAVYLCASQGPGRGTGLFFGSGTQLSVL.

The V call is TRBV5-1, the J call TRBJ2-7; TRBD1 matches 8 bases. The germline V gene encodes CDR1 SGHRS and CDR2 YFSETQ. With 6 bases clipped from V and 4 bases from J, the junction kept 6 bases outside the gene matches. The CDR3 totals 13 residues. CDR3 nucleotides: TGCGCCAGCAAGACAGGGGTGAATTACGAGCAGTACTTC. Translating gives CASKTGVNYEQYF.

A remark on this clone: The junction does not match germline at one end; this may be a read error. The J gene is TRBJ2-2, the V gene TRBV7-2; TRBD2 matches 8 bases. There are 17 residues in the CDR3. Germline loops: CDR1 SGHTA, CDR2 FQGNSA. The CDR3 loop reads CASSSRAGGRNTGEPFF. The CDR3 bases are TGTGCCAGCAGCTCTAGGGCGGGGGGCCGGAACACCGGGGAGCCGTTTTTT.

The genes are TRBV7-2 and TRBJ1-2, with D tentatively TRBD1 (5 bases). Germline CDR1 SGHTA, CDR2 FQGNSA. Trimming removed 1 base at V and 8 bases at J, with 14 bases between. The CDR3 loop spans 14 amino acids. The CDR3 DNA reads TGTGCCAGCAGCTTAGGACAGATGAAGGGAGGCTACACCTTC. Translating gives CASSLGQMKGGYTF.

The rearrangement joins TRBV19 to TRBJ2-2; TRBD1 aligns across 9 bases. Trimming cost V 5 bases and J 3 bases; bases outside gene matches: 1. This CDR3 spans 14 amino acids. CDR1 and CDR2 from the germline V gene are LNHDA and SQIVND (reference sequence). The CDR3 reads CASSGDRDTGELFF. CDR3 nucleotides: TGTGCCAGTAGTGGGGACAGGGACACCGGGGAGCTGTTTTTT.

V usage is TRBV4-3 and J usage is TRBJ1-5; perhaps TRBD1 as D (6 bases). The germline V and J ends were trimmed by 2 bases and 7 bases, with 18 bases remaining between them. The CDR3 spans 16 residues. In germline, CDR1 is LGHNA, CDR2 YSLEER. The CDR3 region has the DNA TGCGCCAGCAGCCAACGACTCGGACAGCCAAGGCAGCCCCAGCATTTT. Its protein product is CASSQRLGQPRQPQHF.

This sequence joins TRBV27 and TRBJ1-1; 9 bases are shared with TRBD1. This CDR3 is 12 amino acids long. Trimming cost V 3 bases and J 11 bases; bases outside gene matches: 4. Per germline, CDR1 MNHEY and CDR2 SMNVEV (reference sequence). DNA of the CDR3: TGTGCCAGCAGTTTCGGGACAGGGAGGGCTTTCTTT. Translating gives CASSFGTGRAFF.

The chain links TRBV10-3 to TRBJ2-3; maybe TRBD1 (5 bases). Germline V lookup: CDR1 ENHRY, CDR2 SYGVKD. The CDR3 extends over 16 amino acids. The V end lost 2 bases, the J end lost 6 bases, and 18 bases lay between the germline ends. CDR3: CAISESRQTKVDTQYF. DNA of the CDR3: TGTGCCATCAGTGAGAGCAGACAGACCAAGGTGGATACGCAGTATTTT.

The chain recombines TRBV18 with TRBJ2-7, with D possibly TRBD2 on 6 matching bases. With 1 base removed from V and 5 bases from J, the gap between germline ends came to 9 bases. In germline, CDR1 is KGHSH, CDR2 LQKENI. CDR3 length: 13 amino acids. CDR3 in DNA: TGTGCCAGCTCACCACGCCGCGGGGACGAGCAGTACTTC. Translating gives CASSPRRGDEQYF.

The chain has TRBV19 and TRBJ2-3, with D unresolved. The ends were cut back, 3 bases at V and 2 bases at J, with 9 bases in the middle. There are 14 residues in the CDR3. Germline V lookup: CDR1 LNHDA, CDR2 SQIVND (reference sequence). CDR3 DNA: TGTGCCAGTAGTATTACGGTCATCACAGATACGCAGTATTTT. Its translation is CASSITVITDTQYF. The complete variable domain, with remaining parts taken from reference TRBV19 and TRBJ2-3, reads DGGITQSPKYLFRKEGQNVTLSCEQNLNHDAMYWYRQDPGQGLRLIYYSQIVNDFQKGDIAEGYSVSREKKESFPLTVTSAQKNPTAFYLCASSITVITDTQYFGPGTRLTVL.

Here the CDR3 DNA reads TGTGCCAGCAGTTACTCGAGCCAGGGTCTTAATTCACCCCTCCACTTT. Its translation: CASSYSSQGLNSPLHF. This rearrangement joins TRBV6-5 to TRBJ1-6; the D gene is possibly TRBD1 (5 bases). Germline CDR1 is MNHEY and CDR2 is SVGAGI. Trimming left V 0 bases short and J 6 bases short, with 12 bases between. CDR3 length equals 16 residues.